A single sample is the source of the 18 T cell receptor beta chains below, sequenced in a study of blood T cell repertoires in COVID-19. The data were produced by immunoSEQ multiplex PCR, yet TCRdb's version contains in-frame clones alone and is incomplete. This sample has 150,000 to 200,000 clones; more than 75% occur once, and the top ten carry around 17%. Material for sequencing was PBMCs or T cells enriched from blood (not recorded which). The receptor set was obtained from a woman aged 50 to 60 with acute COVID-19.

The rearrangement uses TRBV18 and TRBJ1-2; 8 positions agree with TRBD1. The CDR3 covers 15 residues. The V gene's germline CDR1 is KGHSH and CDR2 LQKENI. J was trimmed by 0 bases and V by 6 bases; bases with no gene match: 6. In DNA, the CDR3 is TGTGCCAGCTCCCAGGACAGGGCCCCTAACTATGGCTACACCTTC. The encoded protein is CASSQDRAPNYGYTF.

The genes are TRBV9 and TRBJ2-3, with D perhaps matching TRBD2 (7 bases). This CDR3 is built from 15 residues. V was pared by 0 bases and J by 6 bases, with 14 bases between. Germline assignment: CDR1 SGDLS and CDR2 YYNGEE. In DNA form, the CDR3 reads TGTGCCAGCAGCGTAGGCTTCGGGGGGCGCGATACGCAGTATTTT. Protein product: CASSVGFGGRDTQYF. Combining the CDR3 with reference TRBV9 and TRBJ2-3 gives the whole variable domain DSGVTQTPKHLITATGQRVTLRCSPRSGDLSVYWYQQSLDQGLQFLIQYYNGEERAKGNILERFSAQQFPDLHSELNLSSLELGDSALYFCASSVGFGGRDTQYFGPGTRLTVL.

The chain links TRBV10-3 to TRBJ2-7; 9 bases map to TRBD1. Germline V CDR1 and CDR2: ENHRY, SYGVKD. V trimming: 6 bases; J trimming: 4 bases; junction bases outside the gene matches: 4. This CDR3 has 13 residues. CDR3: CAIRPGQGYEQYV. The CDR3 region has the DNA TGTGCCATCAGGCCGGGACAGGGTTACGAGCAGTACGTC.

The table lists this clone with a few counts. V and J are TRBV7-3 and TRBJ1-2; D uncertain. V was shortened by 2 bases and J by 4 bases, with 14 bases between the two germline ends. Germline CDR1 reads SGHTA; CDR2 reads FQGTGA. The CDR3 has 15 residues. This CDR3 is CASSLGEGGPYGYTF. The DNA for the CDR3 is TGTGCCAGCAGCTTAGGAGAGGGCGGCCCCTATGGCTACACCTTC.

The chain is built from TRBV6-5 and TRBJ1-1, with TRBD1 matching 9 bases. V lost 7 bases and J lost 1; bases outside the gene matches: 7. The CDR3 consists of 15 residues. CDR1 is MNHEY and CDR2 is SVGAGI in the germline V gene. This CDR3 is CASNVQGAPNTEAFF. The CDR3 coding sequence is TGTGCCAGCAATGTACAGGGGGCACCGAACACTGAAGCTTTCTTT.

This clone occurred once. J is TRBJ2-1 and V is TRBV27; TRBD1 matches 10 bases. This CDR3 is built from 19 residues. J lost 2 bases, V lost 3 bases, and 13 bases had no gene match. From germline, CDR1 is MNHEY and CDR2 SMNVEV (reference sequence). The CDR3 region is CASSFRDRGLPLTYNEQFF. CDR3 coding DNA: TGTGCCAGCAGTTTCCGGGACAGGGGCCTCCCCTTAACCTACAATGAGCAGTTCTTC.

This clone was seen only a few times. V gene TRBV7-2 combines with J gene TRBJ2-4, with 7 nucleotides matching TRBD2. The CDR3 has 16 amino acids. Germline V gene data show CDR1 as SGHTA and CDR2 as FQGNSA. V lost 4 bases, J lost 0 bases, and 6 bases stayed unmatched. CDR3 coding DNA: TGTGCCAGCAGCTACAGCGGGGTTCTAGCCAAAAACATTCAGTACTTC. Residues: CASSYSGVLAKNIQYF.

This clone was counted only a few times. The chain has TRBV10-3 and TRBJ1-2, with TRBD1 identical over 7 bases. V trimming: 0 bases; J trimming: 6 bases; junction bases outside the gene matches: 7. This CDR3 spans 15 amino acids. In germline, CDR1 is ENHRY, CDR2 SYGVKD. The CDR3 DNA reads TGTGCCATCAGTGAGTCTACAGGGGAGCGACATGGCTACACCTTC. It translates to CAISESTGERHGYTF.

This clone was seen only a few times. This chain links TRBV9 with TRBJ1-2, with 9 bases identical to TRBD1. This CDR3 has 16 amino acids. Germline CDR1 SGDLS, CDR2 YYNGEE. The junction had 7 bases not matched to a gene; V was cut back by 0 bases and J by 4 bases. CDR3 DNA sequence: TGTGCCAGCAGCGTAGCTAAGGGACAGGGTGGCTATGGCTACACCTTC. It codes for CASSVAKGQGGYGYTF.

In nucleotides, the CDR3 is TGTGCCAGCAGCTTACAGTTACCCACCTATAATTCACCCCTCCACTTT. It translates to CASSLQLPTYNSPLHF. V gene TRBV7-8 combines with J gene TRBJ1-6; no firm D call. The V end lost 2 bases, the J end lost 2 bases, and 10 bases lay between the germline ends. CDR3 length: 16 residues. Per germline, CDR1 SGHVS and CDR2 FQNEAQ.

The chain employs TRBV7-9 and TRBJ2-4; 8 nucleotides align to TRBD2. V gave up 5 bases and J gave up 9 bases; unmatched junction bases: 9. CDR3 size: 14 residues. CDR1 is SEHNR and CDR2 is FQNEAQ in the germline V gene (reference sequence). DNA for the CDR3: TGTGCCAGCAGCCTCGCCGGGGGGGGGCTCATTCAGTACTTC. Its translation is CASSLAGGGLIQYF.

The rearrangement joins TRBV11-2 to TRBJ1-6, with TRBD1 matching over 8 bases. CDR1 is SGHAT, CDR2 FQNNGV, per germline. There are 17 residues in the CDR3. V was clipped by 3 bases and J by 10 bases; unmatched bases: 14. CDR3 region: CASSLDQGAKVPSPLHF. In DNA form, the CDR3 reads TGTGCCAGCAGCTTGGACCAGGGGGCGAAAGTGCCCTCACCCCTCCACTTT.

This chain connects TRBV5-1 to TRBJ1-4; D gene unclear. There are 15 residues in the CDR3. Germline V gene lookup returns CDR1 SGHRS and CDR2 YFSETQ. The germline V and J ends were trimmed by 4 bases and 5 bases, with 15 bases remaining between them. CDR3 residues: CASSRPGGGNEKLFF. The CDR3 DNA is TGCGCCAGCAGCCGACCTGGTGGAGGGAATGAAAAACTGTTTTTT.

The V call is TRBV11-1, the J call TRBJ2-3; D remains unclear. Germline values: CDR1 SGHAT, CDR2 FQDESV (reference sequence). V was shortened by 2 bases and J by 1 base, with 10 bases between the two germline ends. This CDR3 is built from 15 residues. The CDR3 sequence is CASSLSGGGTDTQYF. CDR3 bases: TGTGCCAGCAGCTTATCAGGTGGTGGCACAGATACGCAGTATTTT. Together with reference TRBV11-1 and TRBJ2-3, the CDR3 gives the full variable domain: EAEVAQSPRYKITEKSQAVAFWCDPISGHATLYWYRQILGQGPELLVQFQDESVVDDSQLPKDRFSAERLKGVDSTLKIQPAELGDSAMYLCASSLSGGGTDTQYFGPGTRLTVL.

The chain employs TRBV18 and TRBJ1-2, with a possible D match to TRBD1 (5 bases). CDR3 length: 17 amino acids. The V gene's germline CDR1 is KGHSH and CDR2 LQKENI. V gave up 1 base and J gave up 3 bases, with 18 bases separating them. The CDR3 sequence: CASSPQFEQTGDYGYTF. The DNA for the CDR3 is TGTGCCAGCTCACCACAGTTCGAGCAAACAGGTGACTATGGCTACACCTTC.

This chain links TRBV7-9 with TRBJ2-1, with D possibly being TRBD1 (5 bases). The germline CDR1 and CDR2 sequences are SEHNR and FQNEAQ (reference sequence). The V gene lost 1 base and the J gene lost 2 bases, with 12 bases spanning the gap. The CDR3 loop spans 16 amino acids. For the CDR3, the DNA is TGTGCCAGCAGCTTAGTTCGGACACCTACCTACAATGAGCAGTTCTTC. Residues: CASSLVRTPTYNEQFF.

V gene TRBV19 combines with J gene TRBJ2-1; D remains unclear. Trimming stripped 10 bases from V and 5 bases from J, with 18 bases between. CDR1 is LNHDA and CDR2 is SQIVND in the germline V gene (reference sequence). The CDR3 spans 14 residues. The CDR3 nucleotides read TGTGCCACCTCAATCGAACTACCAAACAATGAGCAGTTCTTC. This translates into CATSIELPNNEQFF.

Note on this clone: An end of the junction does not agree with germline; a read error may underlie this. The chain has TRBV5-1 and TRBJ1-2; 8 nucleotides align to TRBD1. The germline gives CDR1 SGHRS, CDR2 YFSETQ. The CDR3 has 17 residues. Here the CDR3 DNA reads TGCGCCAGCAACTTGCCACCGGGACAGGACGATAACTATGGCTACACCTTC. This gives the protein CASNLPPGQDDNYGYTF. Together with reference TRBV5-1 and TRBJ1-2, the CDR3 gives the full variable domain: KAGVTQTPRYLIKTRGQQVTLSCSPISGHRSVSWYQQTPGQGLQFLFEYFSETQRNKGNFPGRFSGRQFSNSRSEMNVSTLELGDSALYLCASNLPPGQDDNYGYTFGSGTRLTVV.